This TCR beta chain was recorded in a study of naive and memory T cell subsets. Findings of the study overall: Potentially, T cell activation and differentiation skew this RNA-based measurement.

The SP2 primer and nested alpha and beta constant region primers amplified ligated cDNA in four rounds. For blood and skin samples, reverse transcription used TCR alpha and beta constant primers. TCRdb re-analysed the 5' RACE reads in MiXCR, keeping a single row per CDR3 protein. The sample holds 55,000 to 65,000 distinct CDR3 sequences, approximately 8% seen once. An oligonucleotide containing a UMI was ligated to the 3' end of TCR cDNA. Whole-blood samples were under 3 ml of peripheral blood from healthy adult volunteers. Input was about 1 to 1,100 ng of DNase-treated total RNA without cell sorting. Germline loops: CDR1 MGHRA, CDR2 YSYEKL. Trimming pared 0 bases from V and 9 bases from J, leaving 13 bases between. The CDR3 is 14 amino acids. For this clonotype: Its specificity is unknown.

The V gene is TRBV4-1, the J gene TRBJ2-3; D is possibly TRBD2 (5 bases). This clonotype was obtained from a female donor in good health. Here the CDR3 DNA reads TGCGCCAGCAGCCAAGATCTCGGACTCATGACGCAGTATTTT. This codes for CASSQDLGLMTQYF.